This T cell receptor beta chain originates from a study of technical replicates of blood from several donors. Trimming took off 5 bases at V and 0 bases at J, with 10 bases between the two ends. The CDR3 extends over 14 amino acids. CDR1 and CDR2 from the germline V gene are GTSNPN and SVGIG (reference sequence). This clone was recorded once. The assay was immunoSEQ multiplex PCR, and TCRdb's table has in-frame clones only and misses some. The sample includes roughly 60,000 clones, 87% seen only once; the top ten take about 5%. This receptor was obtained from a human donor in good health. Some clones in this sample may be carry-over from other donors' samples. The V gene is TRBV30, the J gene TRBJ2-2; D might be TRBD1 (5 bases). The sequenced material came from PBMCs. CDR3 nucleotide sequence: TGTGCCTGGTGTGACAGATCGAACACCGGGGAGCTGTTTTTT. This codes for CAWCDRSNTGELFF.